Described below is a single T cell receptor beta chain sequence and its context. The antigen is undetermined. The data originate from a study of shared clonotypes between healthy human individuals. A split of CD4+ cells into CD45RA+ naive and CD45RA-negative memory subsets was performed. The CDR3 runs to 15 residues. V was shortened by 4 bases and J by 0 bases, with 11 bases between the two germline ends. CDR1 is MGHDK, CDR2 SYGVNS, per germline. General study findings and limits: Collection of samples was limited to blood; tissue repertoires likely differ. Generally, estimated richness proved larger in naive subsets than it did in memory subsets.

Sequenced by immunoSEQ multiplex PCR; TCRdb stores in-frame clones only, minus some. The profile covers 600,000 to 800,000 clones, with around 70% appearing a single time and around 1.8% taken by the ten largest. The sequenced material came from memory CD4+ T cells sorted from blood. Stated subset: CD45RA-negative fraction. The sequence derives from a woman under 40 in good health. The chain has TRBV25-1 and TRBJ2-3; D ambiguous. The CDR3, as DNA: TGTGCCAGCAGTGCAGTGCCCCCGAGCACAGATACGCAGTATTTT. Translating gives CASSAVPPSTDTQYF.